The 15 T cell receptor beta chains given below trace back to one sample, sequenced in a study of T cell responses to AZD1222 COVID-19 vaccine. The assay was immunoSEQ multiplex PCR, and TCRdb's table has in-frame clones only and misses some. The profile shows about 120,000 clones, 88% of them singletons. The starting material was peripheral blood, obtained on day 0 of AZD1222 vaccination. The receptor set was obtained from an adult in good health.

This clone was detected only once. V is TRBV5-1 and J is TRBJ2-1, with no clear D. The V gene's germline CDR1 is SGHRS and CDR2 YFSETQ. This CDR3 comprises 13 residues. V was shortened by 3 bases and J by 6 bases, with 10 bases between the two germline ends. The CDR3 spells CASSSGPTNEQFF. In DNA, the CDR3 is TGCGCCAGCAGCTCCGGACCAACCAATGAGCAGTTCTTC.

The rearrangement joins TRBV5-1 to TRBJ2-6; maybe TRBD1 (5 bases). Germline values: CDR1 SGHRS, CDR2 YFSETQ. The V end was cut by 0 bases, the J end by 0 bases, with 10 bases between. This CDR3 is 17 amino acids long. In DNA, the CDR3 is TGCGCCAGCAGCTTGGTTACAGGAAACTCTGGGGCCAACGTCCTGACTTTC. Amino acid sequence: CASSLVTGNSGANVLTF.

The rearrangement joins TRBV28 to TRBJ1-2; no definite D call. The CDR3 spans 13 residues. The V gene's germline CDR1 is MDHEN and CDR2 SYDVKM. Trimming cost V 3 bases and J 2 bases, with 7 bases left between them. The CDR3 DNA reads TGTGCCAGCAGTTTCGGGCAGAACTATGGCTACACCTTC. As protein: CASSFGQNYGYTF.

The rearrangement links TRBV24-1 to TRBJ1-2; D is possibly TRBD1 (5 bases). The CDR3 consists of 14 residues. With 3 bases removed from V and 5 bases from J, the gap between germline ends came to 12 bases. In germline, CDR1 is KGHDR, CDR2 SFDVKD. This CDR3 is CATSDPGTDYGYTF. CDR3 nucleotides: TGTGCCACCAGTGATCCTGGGACGGATTATGGCTACACCTTC.

To note about this clone: Other DNA sequences in the same sample also yield this CDR3. The rearrangement uses TRBV6-5 and TRBJ2-1; D uncertain. Trimming stripped 6 bases from V and 8 bases from J, with 11 bases between. CDR1 and CDR2 from the germline V gene are MNHEY and SVGAGI. CDR3 size: 12 residues. The CDR3 DNA is TGTGCCAGCAGGGCCGTCGGAGATGAGCAGTTCTTC. It is translated as CASRAVGDEQFF.

This clone was seen a few times. The gene calls are TRBV5-4 and TRBJ2-1; the match to TRBD2 covers 11 bases. The CDR3 runs to 16 residues. The V segment lost 4 bases and the J segment 8 bases; nucleotides outside the gene matches: 11. Germline CDR1 reads SGHNT; CDR2 reads YYREEE (reference sequence). CDR3 coding DNA: TGTGCCAGCAGCGCACAGGGCCTAGCGGGAGGTCATGAGCAGTTCTTC. This encodes CASSAQGLAGGHEQFF.

The chain couples TRBV7-3 to TRBJ2-1; 15 bases fit TRBD2. The germline gives CDR1 SGHTA, CDR2 FQGTGA. The junction had 11 bases not matched to a gene; V was cut back by 5 bases and J by 0 bases. The CDR3 has 20 amino acids. This CDR3 is CASSQQWTSGRASSYNEQFF. The CDR3 nucleotides read TGTGCCAGCAGCCAACAGTGGACTAGCGGGAGGGCGAGCTCCTACAATGAGCAGTTCTTC.

The J gene is TRBJ2-6, the V gene TRBV5-4; a possible D gene is TRBD2 (5 bases). The CDR3 extends over 16 amino acids. Trimming shortened V by 0 bases and J by 15 bases, and 22 bases separated the two germline ends. Germline values: CDR1 SGHNT, CDR2 YYREEE (reference sequence). This CDR3 is CASSLAGLRRGMDLTF. Here the CDR3 DNA reads TGTGCCAGCAGCTTGGCTGGTCTGAGGCGAGGGATGGACCTGACTTTC.

This clone appeared once. V usage is TRBV5-1 and J usage is TRBJ2-1; 9 nucleotides align to TRBD2. The germline CDR1 and CDR2 sequences are SGHRS and YFSETQ. With 5 bases clipped from V and 0 bases from J, the junction kept 3 bases outside the gene matches. This CDR3 spans 15 amino acids. Written as DNA, the CDR3 is TGCGCCAGCAGACCTAGCGGGAACTCCTACAATGAGCAGTTCTTC. Its protein is CASRPSGNSYNEQFF.

The chain couples TRBV30 to TRBJ2-7; D may correspond to TRBD1 or TRBD2 (5 bases each). CDR1 and CDR2 from the germline V gene are GTSNPN and SVGIG (reference sequence). CDR3 size: 15 residues. V lost 0 bases to trimming and J lost 6 bases, with 18 bases between them. CDR3 region: CAWSVYGATRSEQYF. Here the CDR3 DNA reads TGTGCCTGGAGTGTGTACGGGGCGACGAGGAGCGAGCAGTACTTC.

This clone was seen just once. The chain uses TRBV2 and TRBJ1-2; no clear D. From germline, CDR1 is SNHLY and CDR2 FYNNEI. With 7 bases removed from V and 4 bases from J, the gap between germline ends came to 10 bases. The CDR3 sequence is 12 residues long. The CDR3 reads CASTDARYGYTF. CDR3 sequence (DNA): TGTGCCAGCACCGATGCACGCTATGGCTACACCTTC.

V usage is TRBV3-1 (or the pseudogene TRBV3-2) and J usage is TRBJ2-3, with D possibly TRBD2 on 7 matching bases. This CDR3 is built from 17 residues. V lost 5 bases and J 2 bases, leaving 20 bases between the germline ends. Germline V lookup: CDR1 LGHDT, CDR2 YNNKEL (reference sequence). The CDR3 loop is CASSTYRGAGLTDTQYF. The DNA of the CDR3 is TGTGCCAGCAGCACGTATCGGGGGGCGGGGCTCACAGATACGCAGTATTTT.

This chain links TRBV6-5 with TRBJ1-2; 8 bases are a match to TRBD1. Germline lookup yields CDR1 MNHEY and CDR2 SVGAGI. The V gene end was trimmed by 6 bases and the J gene end by 0 bases; junction bases not matched to a gene: 6. There are 15 residues in the CDR3. The CDR3 here is CASSNTGGANYGYTF. CDR3 DNA sequence: TGTGCCAGCAGCAATACAGGGGGGGCTAACTATGGCTACACCTTC.

The V gene is TRBV11-2, the J gene TRBJ2-7, with 7 bases fitting TRBD2. The CDR3 is 14 amino acids. With 3 bases clipped from V and 5 bases from J, the junction kept 7 bases outside the gene matches. CDR1 is SGHAT, CDR2 FQNNGV, per germline. The CDR3 DNA reads TGTGCCAGCAGCTTTTGGGAGGGCCAGAACGAGCAGTACTTC. Residues: CASSFWEGQNEQYF.

The rearrangement links TRBV9 to TRBJ2-7, with 10 bases aligning to TRBD2. There are 14 residues in the CDR3. Germline V gene sequence: CDR1 SGDLS, CDR2 YYNGEE. J lost 0 bases, V lost 5 bases, and 2 bases had no gene match. The CDR3 here is CASSRTSGSYEQYF. For the CDR3, the DNA is TGTGCCAGCAGTCGGACTAGCGGCTCCTACGAGCAGTACTTC.